This T cell receptor beta chain derives from a study of T cell repertoires in cytomegalovirus infection. The overall study: CMV epitopes, recently identified HLA-C-restricted and well-studied HLA-B-restricted, were used. CMV infection together with matching HLA type was indicated by public TCR beta signatures.

Study results and limitations: Identification of carriers of CMV plus the relevant HLA was performed using cumulative public TCR beta family frequency.

This clonotype was seen a few times. The target antigen is unknown. V was shortened by 4 bases and J by 7 bases, with 14 bases between the two germline ends. This CDR3 has 13 residues. CDR1 SGHAT and CDR2 FQNNGV come from the germline V gene. TCRdb recomputed calls from the reads with MiXCR, one row per CDR3 protein. The repertoire has about 220,000 distinct CDR3 sequences, approximately 38% of them found once; the top ten carry 55% to 60%. The material sequenced was CD8+ T cells from cultured PBMCs, taken from culture after CMV antigen stimulation. The source is a human donor in good health (CMV status not recorded). Some clones in this sample may be carry-over from other donors' samples. This chain joins TRBV11-2 and TRBJ2-7; no clear D gene. The CDR3 sequence is CASSSVVSWEQYF. In nucleotides, the CDR3 is TGTGCCAGCAGCTCGGTCGTCTCGTGGGAGCAGTACTTC.